This entry lists 6 T cell receptor beta chains sequenced from one sample in a study of CD8 T cells in ankylosing spondylitis (dated by TCRdb to the late 2010s). Findings and caveats that apply to the study as a whole: Blood from ankylosing spondylitis patients appeared to be characterized by a TCR beta motif made up of 8 or 9 highly homologous amino acid variants.

No antigen is known for these receptors. The library was prepared using 5' RACE. The sequencing machine was an Illumina HiSeq 2500. TCRdb reprocessing: public reads trimmed at Q25 with fastp, clones called with MiXCR, in-frame beta chains kept. Every entry covers one CDR3 protein and lists the most common genes and DNA from its rows. The sample profile shows around 490,000 distinct CDR3 sequences; 5.3% of them were found once. Roughly 3.3% of the sample belongs to the ten largest clones. Sequenced input: blood, either unsorted or a sorted T cell fraction (not recorded which). The source is a male donor with ankylosing spondylitis.

V and J are TRBV24-1 and TRBJ2-5; 8 nucleotides agree with TRBD2. Losses at the gene ends were 4 bases for V and 0 bases for J; bases not matched to a gene: 15. The CDR3 runs to 19 residues. The V gene's germline CDR1 is KGHDR and CDR2 SFDVKD. The CDR3 sequence is CATSDPREREHLYQETQYF. CDR3 coding DNA: TGTGCCACCAGTGACCCCCGGGAGCGGGAGCATTTGTACCAAGAGACCCAGTACTTC.

The table lists this clonotype with a few counts. This chain links TRBV6-1 with TRBJ2-2; D is uncertain. V gave up 6 bases and J gave up 5 bases, with 13 bases separating them. Per germline, CDR1 MNHNS and CDR2 SASEGT. This CDR3 has 14 residues. CDR3 nucleotides: TGTGCCAGCAGGAAGGGCAGTGGAACCGGGGAGCTGTTTTTT. Amino acid sequence: CASRKGSGTGELFF.

This clonotype was seen ten or more times. The chain combines TRBV7-6 with TRBJ2-7; tentative D call: TRBD2 (5 bases). There are 16 residues in the CDR3. Deletions cut 2 bases from V and 4 bases from J, with 18 bases between. Germline V gene sequence: CDR1 SGHVS, CDR2 FNYEAQ. CDR3 nucleotide sequence: TGTGCCAGCAGCTTAATGGCTAGCCCTTATGGATACGAGCAGTACTTC. This encodes CASSLMASPYGYEQYF.

V gene TRBV5-1 combines with J gene TRBJ2-1; D call uncertain. Trimming shortened V by 1 base and J by 5 bases, and 13 bases separated the two germline ends. Germline-derived CDR1 and CDR2 are SGHRS and YFSETQ. The CDR3 has 15 amino acids. The CDR3 nucleotides read TGCGCCAGCAGCTTGAGCCAGCCTGGAAACAATGAGCAGTTCTTC. This translates into CASSLSQPGNNEQFF.

This clonotype was seen many times. The chain employs TRBV20-1 and TRBJ1-2, with D hard to call. Deletions cut 7 bases from V and 2 bases from J, with 11 bases between. Germline V gene lookup returns CDR1 DFQATT and CDR2 SNEGSKA (reference sequence). CDR3 length equals 12 residues. CDR3 amino acids: CSVLMGNYGYTF. The CDR3 nucleotides read TGCAGTGTGTTGATGGGGAACTATGGCTACACCTTC.

Of note for this clonotype: A much larger clone lies a single base off, so this may be a read error. The chain's CDR3 is CASTYGTGGETQYF. The CDR3 DNA reads as TGTGCCAGCACTTACGGGACAGGGGGAGAGACCCAGTACTTC. The chain employs TRBV6-5 and TRBJ2-5; 11 nucleotides line up with TRBD1. CDR1 and CDR2 from the germline V gene are MNHEY and SVGAGI. The CDR3 loop spans 14 amino acids.